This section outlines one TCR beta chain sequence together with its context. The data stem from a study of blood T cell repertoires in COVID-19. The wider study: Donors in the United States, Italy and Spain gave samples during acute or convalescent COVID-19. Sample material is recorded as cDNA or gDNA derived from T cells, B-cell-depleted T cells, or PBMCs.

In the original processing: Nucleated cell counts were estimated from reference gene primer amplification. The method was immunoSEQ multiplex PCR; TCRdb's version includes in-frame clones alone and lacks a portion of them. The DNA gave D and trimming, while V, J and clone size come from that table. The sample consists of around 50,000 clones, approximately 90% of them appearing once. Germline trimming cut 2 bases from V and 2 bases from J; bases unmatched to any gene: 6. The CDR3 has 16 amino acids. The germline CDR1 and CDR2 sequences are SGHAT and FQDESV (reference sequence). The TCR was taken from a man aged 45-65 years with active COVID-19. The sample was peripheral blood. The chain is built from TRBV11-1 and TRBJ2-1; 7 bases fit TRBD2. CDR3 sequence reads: CASSLFLGTTYNEQFF. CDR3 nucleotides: TGTGCCAGCAGCTTATTTTTGGGGACTACCTACAATGAGCAGTTCTTC. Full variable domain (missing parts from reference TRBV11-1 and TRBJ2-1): EAEVAQSPRYKITEKSQAVAFWCDPISGHATLYWYRQILGQGPELLVQFQDESVVDDSQLPKDRFSAERLKGVDSTLKIQPAELGDSAMYLCASSLFLGTTYNEQFFGPGTRLTVL.